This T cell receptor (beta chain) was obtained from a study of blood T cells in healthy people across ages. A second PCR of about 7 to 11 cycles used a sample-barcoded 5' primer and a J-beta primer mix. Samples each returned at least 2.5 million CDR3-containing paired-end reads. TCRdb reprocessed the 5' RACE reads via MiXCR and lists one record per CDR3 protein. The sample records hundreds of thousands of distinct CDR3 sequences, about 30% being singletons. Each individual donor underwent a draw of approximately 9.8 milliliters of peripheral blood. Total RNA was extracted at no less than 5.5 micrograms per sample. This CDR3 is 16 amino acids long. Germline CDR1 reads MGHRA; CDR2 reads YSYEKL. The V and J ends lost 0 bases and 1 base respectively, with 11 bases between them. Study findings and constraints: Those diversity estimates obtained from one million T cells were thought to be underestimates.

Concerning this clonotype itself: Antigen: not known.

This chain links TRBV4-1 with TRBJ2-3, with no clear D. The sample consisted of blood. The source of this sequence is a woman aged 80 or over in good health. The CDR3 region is CASSQDGTVGTDTQYF. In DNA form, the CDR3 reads TGCGCCAGCAGCCAAGACGGAACAGTGGGCACAGATACGCAGTATTTT.